This T cell receptor beta chain was captured in a study of T-cell memory formation after mild COVID-19. Overall study context: TCR clusters were mostly confined to one donor each.

TCRdb re-called the 5' RACE reads through MiXCR, storing one row per CDR3 protein. The table records about 270,000 distinct CDR3 sequences, 15% to 20% of them present only once. Remarks on this clonotype: Its target is not known.

Points from the study as a whole: For second-wave clones that peaked at day 37, SARS-CoV-2 specificity went unverified. Pre-infection memory harbored some responding clones, suggesting cross-reactive memory joined. CD4/CD8 balance characterized clones contracting day 15 to 85, and CD4+ skew characterized later expanders.

Germline loops: CDR1 SGHRS, CDR2 YFSETQ. With 2 bases clipped from V and 4 bases from J, the junction kept 1 base outside the gene matches. CDR3 size: 14 residues. J is TRBJ2-2 and V is TRBV5-1; 8 bases align to TRBD1. The sequence was obtained from a man between 18 and 29 years old who had mild COVID-19 (a few samples of this study predate the infection). Cell type and time point are not known. Sequencing used PBMCs or a T cell subset sorted from them (not recorded which). This chain's CDR3 is CASSFDRGTGELFF. The CDR3 DNA sequence: TGCGCCAGCAGCTTTGACAGGGGCACCGGGGAGCTGTTTTTT.